Presented here are 19 T cell receptor beta chains from one specimen sequenced in a study of shared clonotypes between healthy human individuals. Measured with immunoSEQ multiplex PCR; TCRdb has only the in-frame clones, and not every one. Among roughly 1 million clones listed, more than 65% were seen once. Sequenced material: memory CD4+ T cells sorted from blood. Subset: CD45RA-negative fraction. The source is a man between 18 and 35 years old in good health.

CDR3 DNA: TGTGCCAGCAGCTTAGAGCCGGGAGCAGGGGGTTACGAGCAGTACTTC. It codes for CASSLEPGAGGYEQYF. This chain connects TRBV7-2 to TRBJ2-7, with a possible D match to TRBD1 (7 bases). The CDR3 has 16 residues. The V gene's germline CDR1 is SGHTA and CDR2 FQGNSA. V lost 1 base and J 4 bases, leaving 17 bases between the germline ends.

V and J are TRBV19 and TRBJ2-1; D call uncertain. Trimming took 11 bases from V and 0 from J, leaving 14 bases between them. Per the germline V gene, CDR1 is LNHDA and CDR2 is SQIVND (reference sequence). The CDR3 extends over 14 amino acids. CDR3 residues: CAVTGPSSYNEQFF. In DNA form, the CDR3 reads TGTGCCGTTACCGGGCCTAGCTCCTACAATGAGCAGTTCTTC.

The V call is TRBV30, the J call TRBJ1-1; D might be TRBD1 (5 bases). V lost 3 bases and J lost 5, with 13 bases in between. This CDR3 spans 13 amino acids. Germline-derived CDR1 and CDR2 are GTSNPN and SVGIG (reference sequence). CDR3 protein: CAWRGTGATEAFF. The CDR3 DNA is TGTGCCTGGAGGGGGACCGGGGCGACTGAAGCTTTCTTT.

The V and J genes are TRBV15 and TRBJ2-7; 9 nucleotides agree with TRBD1. The ends lost 1 base at V and 1 base at J; junction bases unmatched: 8. This CDR3 has 17 amino acids. CDR1 and CDR2 (germline): LNHNV, YYDKDF (reference sequence). The CDR3 spells CATSRAPGQGPSYEQYF. The DNA for the CDR3 is TGTGCCACCAGCAGAGCACCGGGACAGGGACCTTCCTACGAGCAGTACTTC.

J is TRBJ1-5 and V is TRBV2; D may be TRBD1 (6 bases). Trimming shortened V by 7 bases and J by 2 bases, and 18 bases separated the two germline ends. This CDR3 is 16 amino acids long. From germline, CDR1 is SNHLY and CDR2 FYNNEI. CDR3 DNA: TGTGCCAGCACCCACCGGACAGATTTGGGCAATCAGCCCCAGCATTTT. It specifies CASTHRTDLGNQPQHF.

This clone was seen a single time. The junction does not match germline at one end; this may be a read error. The chain uses TRBV28 and TRBJ2-7; 8 positions match TRBD2. The germline V gene has CDR1 MDHEN and CDR2 SYDVKM. The CDR3 extends over 17 amino acids. CDR3 DNA sequence: TGTGCCAGCAGTAGGATAGGCGGGGGGCCCCTCTCCTGCGAGCAGTACTTC. This encodes CASSRIGGGPLSCEQYF.

This clone was seen repeatedly, ten times or more. The rearrangement joins TRBV30 to TRBJ2-7; 10 nucleotides align to TRBD2. With 3 bases clipped from V and 7 bases from J, the junction kept 9 bases outside the gene matches. The CDR3 covers 14 residues. In germline, CDR1 is GTSNPN, CDR2 SVGIG (reference sequence). The CDR3 reads CAWSRLAGLGEQYF. CDR3 coding DNA: TGTGCCTGGAGCAGACTAGCGGGCTTAGGGGAGCAGTACTTC.

This sequence joins TRBV10-2 and TRBJ1-1; 8 bases fit TRBD1. J was trimmed by 4 bases and V by 8 bases; bases with no gene match: 9. Germline V lookup: CDR1 WSHSY, CDR2 SAAADI. This CDR3 spans 14 amino acids. The CDR3 coding sequence is TGCGCCAGCGGACCGACAGGGGCGGGCACTGAAGCTTTCTTT. It specifies CASGPTGAGTEAFF.

The chain employs TRBV6-1 and TRBJ2-3; TRBD1 matches 10 bases. V lost 10 bases, J lost 4 bases, and 11 bases stayed unmatched. This CDR3 region has 15 residues. Germline CDR1 is MNHNS and CDR2 is SASEGT. CDR3: CATVADRGQADTQYF. In nucleotides, the CDR3 is TGTGCCACCGTCGCTGACAGGGGGCAGGCAGATACGCAGTATTTT.

The chain joins TRBV9 to TRBJ2-3; the match to TRBD2 covers 8 bases. The trim removed 1 base at V and 0 bases at J, leaving 13 bases unmatched. Germline loops: CDR1 SGDLS, CDR2 YYNGEE. This CDR3 has 19 residues. CDR3 bases: TGTGCCAGCAGCGTATCCGGGCGGGGGGCACCCACTAGCACAGATACGCAGTATTTT. Translating gives CASSVSGRGAPTSTDTQYF.

CDR3 DNA: TGTGCCTGGAGTCCAACCAGGGTGAGGCCGGTTAGGGAAGCTTTCTTT. It codes for CAWSPTRVRPVREAFF. The rearrangement links TRBV30 to TRBJ1-1; TRBD1 might be the D (5 bases). This CDR3 is 16 amino acids long. The germline V gene has CDR1 GTSNPN and CDR2 SVGIG (reference sequence). V was cut by 2 bases and J by 8 bases, with 24 bases left in between.

The chain joins TRBV5-8 to TRBJ2-2, with a weak D call TRBD2 (5 bases). The germline V gene has CDR1 SGHTS and CDR2 YDEGEE. This CDR3 spans 15 amino acids. The V and J ends lost 4 bases and 1 base respectively, with 11 bases between them. The CDR3 loop reads CASSTFGVNTGELFF. CDR3 in DNA: TGTGCCAGCAGCACGTTCGGGGTGAACACCGGGGAGCTGTTTTTT.

This clone was detected once. V and J are TRBV10-2 and TRBJ1-6, with 10 bases lining up with TRBD1. Germline CDR1 is WSHSY and CDR2 is SAAADI. The CDR3 is made up of 15 amino acids. V shed 2 bases and J 7 bases; nucleotides not matched to a gene: 2. CDR3 coding DNA: TGCGCCAGCAGTGAGCCGGGACAGGGGAATTCACCCCTCCACTTT. This sequence encodes CASSEPGQGNSPLHF.

This sequence joins TRBV28 and TRBJ1-2; 9 bases map to TRBD1. Per germline, CDR1 MDHEN and CDR2 SYDVKM. CDR3 length: 14 residues. V lost 10 bases to trimming and J lost 1 base; unmatched junction nucleotides: 7. This CDR3 is CATGDRANNYGYTF. The CDR3 DNA reads as TGTGCCACCGGGGACAGGGCCAATAACTATGGCTACACCTTC.

This chain links TRBV5-6 with TRBJ2-5; the D gene is possibly TRBD2 (7 bases). This CDR3 is 17 amino acids long. The ends were cut back, 4 bases at V and 5 bases at J, with 24 bases in the middle. CDR1 SGHDT and CDR2 YYEEEE come from the germline V gene. This CDR3 reads CASSRNGRGLAGETQYF. DNA of the CDR3: TGTGCCAGCAGCAGGAATGGGCGGGGGCTGGCTGGGGAGACCCAGTACTTC.

The chain has TRBV5-5 and TRBJ2-5; D is possibly TRBD2 (6 bases). CDR1 and CDR2 (germline): SGHKS, YYEKEE (reference sequence). V dropped 0 bases and J dropped 5 bases, with 8 bases sitting between them. CDR3 size: 13 residues. CDR3 residues: CASSLGGGETQYF. Written as DNA, the CDR3 is TGTGCCAGCAGCTTGGGTGGGGGGGAGACCCAGTACTTC.

The J gene is TRBJ1-1, the V gene TRBV28; possibly TRBD1 for D (5 bases). The CDR3 totals 16 residues. Per germline, CDR1 MDHEN and CDR2 SYDVKM. V lost 3 bases and J 1 base, leaving 15 bases between the germline ends. The CDR3 DNA reads as TGTGCCAGCAGTTTTTGGAGGGGAACGGGGAACACTGAAGCTTTCTTT. This codes for CASSFWRGTGNTEAFF. Drawing the rest from reference TRBV28 and TRBJ1-1, the complete variable domain is DVKVTQSSRYLVKRTGEKVFLECVQDMDHENMFWYRQDPGLGLRLIYFSYDVKMKEKGDIPEGYSVSREKKERFSLILESASTNQTSMYLCASSFWRGTGNTEAFFGQGTRLTVV.

The chain joins TRBV6-6 to TRBJ2-5; D ambiguous. The CDR3 has 12 amino acids. V was trimmed by 7 bases and J by 4 bases, leaving 10 bases between them. The V gene's germline CDR1 is MNHNY and CDR2 SVGAGI (reference sequence). The CDR3 spells CASTLAGETQYF. CDR3 bases: TGTGCCAGCACATTAGCAGGAGAGACCCAGTACTTC.

V is TRBV5-1 and J is TRBJ2-3; 8 positions agree with TRBD1. The CDR3 extends over 14 amino acids. The germline V gene encodes CDR1 SGHRS and CDR2 YFSETQ. V shed 5 bases, J shed 0 bases, and the junction held 2 bases outside the gene matches. CDR3 in amino acids: CASRQGASTDTQYF. The CDR3, as DNA: TGCGCCAGCAGGCAGGGGGCAAGCACAGATACGCAGTATTTT.